This entry is about one T cell receptor beta chain. Methods used by the authors: From reference gene primer amplification, estimates of nucleated cell counts were derived. Sequencing used immunoSEQ multiplex PCR; TCRdb keeps in-frame clones, though not all of them. D and trimming were read from the DNA, whereas the V and J calls and clone size are those reported in that table. The data show about 23,000 clones, about 72% seen once. The source of the sample is a study of blood T cell repertoires in COVID-19. Study-wide background: From the United States, Italy and Spain came samples of acute and convalescent COVID-19. Sources were T cells, B-cell-depleted T cells, or PBMCs; the material itself was cDNA or gDNA.

This receptor was identified in a woman of 80 years or more with acute or convalescent COVID-19. Sequenced input: peripheral blood.

This CDR3 is CASSNPRTPGDQPQHF. The CDR3 nucleotides read TGTGCCAGTAGTAACCCCAGGACCCCAGGGGATCAGCCCCAGCATTTT. V usage is TRBV19 and J usage is TRBJ1-5, with a tentative D call TRBD1 (6 bases). This CDR3 comprises 16 residues. Looked up from germline, CDR1 is LNHDA and CDR2 is SQIVND (reference sequence). Deletions cut 4 bases from V and 5 bases from J, with 18 bases between.